The clone carrying this TCR beta chain was found a few times. Authors' methods: Amplifying reference gene primers gave estimates of nucleated cell counts. The method was immunoSEQ multiplex PCR; TCRdb's version includes in-frame clones alone and lacks a portion of them. V, J and clone size are those of that table, while D and trimming were read from the DNA. The repertoire holds tens of thousands of clones, with roughly four fifths as singletons. The data belong to a study of blood T cell repertoires in COVID-19. Overall study context: Samples of COVID-19 (acute and convalescent) were obtained from the United States, Italy and Spain. Nucleic acid was either cDNA or gDNA, and it came from T cells, B-cell-depleted T cells, or PBMCs.

Germline V gene lookup returns CDR1 SNHLY and CDR2 FYNNEI. V trimming: 6 bases; J trimming: 12 bases; junction bases outside the gene matches: 5. The CDR3 has 11 amino acids. The sequence was collected from a human donor in a cohort sampled during active COVID-19. The specimen was peripheral blood. The J gene is TRBJ2-1, the V gene TRBV2; 7 bases align to TRBD2. CDR3: CASRAGERQFF. CDR3 in DNA: TGTGCCAGCAGGGCGGGGGAAAGGCAGTTCTTC.